These 14 T cell receptor beta chains share one sample of origin, sequenced in a study of blood T cell repertoires in COVID-19 (dated by TCRdb to about 2020). Libraries were made using the immunoSEQ multiplex PCR assay. The clones in this table, taken by TCRdb from immuneACCESS, are in-frame only. Not every clone is retained; where verified, under half of the shortfall comes from an unresolved V gene, and the cause of the rest is unknown. The sample table shows roughly 210,000 clones, and 87% are seen once. The leading ten clones occupy roughly 7.2% of the sample. Sequencing was done on a sample of PBMCs or T cells enriched from blood (not recorded which). Receptors were obtained from a man younger than 45 in a cohort exposed to, infected with or recovered from COVID-19 (not recorded which).

The rearrangement joins TRBV7-9 to TRBJ2-7; 8 nucleotides align to TRBD1. The CDR3 covers 15 residues. Germline CDR1 reads SEHNR; CDR2 reads FQNEAQ (reference sequence). With 5 bases clipped from V and 3 bases from J, the junction kept 9 bases outside the gene matches. The CDR3 loop is CASSPTGQGFYEQYF. In DNA, the CDR3 is TGTGCCAGCAGCCCGACTGGACAGGGCTTCTACGAGCAGTACTTC.

The gene calls are TRBV4-1 and TRBJ2-7; weak D call: TRBD2 (5 bases). CDR1 MGHRA and CDR2 YSYEKL come from the germline V gene. The CDR3 has 14 amino acids. V lost 4 bases and J lost 5, with 15 bases in between. The CDR3 region has the DNA TGCGCCAGCAGCCTGGCTCCGGGAAAGGACGAGCAGTACTTC. It encodes CASSLAPGKDEQYF.

The V and J genes are TRBV28 and TRBJ2-2, with a possible D match to TRBD1 (5 bases). Germline V lookup: CDR1 MDHEN, CDR2 SYDVKM. V was trimmed by 8 bases and J by 7 bases, leaving 11 bases between them. This CDR3 has 12 residues. The CDR3 spells CASLRQYGELFF. Here the CDR3 DNA reads TGTGCCAGCCTTAGACAGTACGGGGAGCTGTTTTTT.

The chain combines TRBV5-6 with TRBJ2-2; D is possibly TRBD2 (5 bases). Looked up from germline, CDR1 is SGHDT and CDR2 is YYEEEE. The CDR3 sequence is 13 residues long. V dropped 4 bases and J dropped 5 bases, with 9 bases sitting between them. The DNA of the CDR3 is TGTGCCAGCAGCGCTCGGAGGACCGGGGAGCTGTTTTTT. It is translated as CASSARRTGELFF. Drawing the rest from reference TRBV5-6 and TRBJ2-2, the complete variable domain is DAGVTQSPTHLIKTRGQQVTLRCSPKSGHDTVSWYQQALGQGPQFIFQYYEEEERQRGNFPDRFSGHQFPNYSSELNVNALLLGDSALYLCASSARRTGELFFGEGSRLTVL.

The rearrangement joins TRBV28 to TRBJ1-3; possible D gene TRBD1, 6 bases. V was trimmed by 4 bases and J by 0 bases, leaving 10 bases between them. The CDR3 has 15 amino acids. Germline CDR1 and CDR2: MDHEN and SYDVKM. In DNA, the CDR3 is TGTGCCAGCAGTTCAGGGACAAACTCTGGAAACACCATATATTTT. It encodes CASSSGTNSGNTIYF.

This clone has more than one count but fewer than ten. The chain uses TRBV24-1 and TRBJ1-1, with D possibly being TRBD1 (5 bases). Trimming removed 5 bases from V and 1 base from J, with 10 bases in between. Germline V lookup: CDR1 KGHDR, CDR2 SFDVKD. The CDR3 length is 14 residues. The DNA for the CDR3 is TGTGCCACCAGTGCGTCAGGGTCGAACACTGAAGCTTTCTTT. Its protein product is CATSASGSNTEAFF.

The chain combines TRBV5-4 with TRBJ2-3, with 9 bases identical to TRBD2. This CDR3 spans 16 amino acids. Germline values: CDR1 SGHNT, CDR2 YYREEE (reference sequence). V lost 2 bases and J lost 3; bases outside the gene matches: 7. CDR3 in amino acids: CASSLISGSGTDTQYF. Here the CDR3 DNA reads TGTGCCAGCAGCTTAATTAGCGGGAGTGGTACAGATACGCAGTATTTT.

This clone was observed once. V usage is TRBV28 and J usage is TRBJ1-2; 9 nucleotides agree with TRBD1. The CDR3 has 16 amino acids. Trimming at V came to 6 bases and at J to 5 bases, leaving 13 bases not matched to a gene. The germline V gene encodes CDR1 MDHEN and CDR2 SYDVKM. The CDR3 DNA sequence: TGTGCCAGCAGCACACACAGGGGGCGAGGCACTTATGGCTACACCTTC. Translation: CASSTHRGRGTYGYTF.

The chain joins TRBV4-2 to TRBJ2-7; 12 bases are shared with TRBD1. The germline gives CDR1 LGHNA, CDR2 YNFKEQ. Losses at the gene ends were 4 bases for V and 4 bases for J; bases not matched to a gene: 5. This CDR3 region has 15 residues. DNA of the CDR3: TGTGCCAGCAGCCTTGGGACAGGGGGCGAGTACGAGCAGTACTTC. It translates to CASSLGTGGEYEQYF.

The chain combines TRBV28 with TRBJ1-2; D call uncertain. CDR1 MDHEN and CDR2 SYDVKM come from the germline V gene. The CDR3 runs to 11 residues. The CDR3 DNA follows: TGTGCGGCATCAACTACCTATGGCTACACCTTC. Its protein product is CAASTTYGYTF.

The chain links TRBV5-1 to TRBJ1-1; D call uncertain. Germline V lookup: CDR1 SGHRS, CDR2 YFSETQ. V was shortened by 5 bases and J by 0 bases, with 14 bases between the two germline ends. The CDR3 contains 15 residues. CDR3 amino acids: CASRLSGSLNTEAFF. The CDR3 DNA reads TGCGCCAGCAGACTTAGCGGCAGTTTGAACACTGAAGCTTTCTTT.

The CDR3 bases are TGTGCCAGTACAATAGCGGGAAGCTCCTACAATGAGCAGTTCTTC. Translating it yields CASTIAGSSYNEQFF. The V and J genes are TRBV3-1 (or the pseudogene TRBV3-2) and TRBJ2-1; 8 bases are a match to TRBD2. J lost 0 bases, V lost 9 bases, and 7 bases had no gene match. Germline V gene data show CDR1 as LGHDT and CDR2 as YNNKEL (reference sequence). This CDR3 comprises 15 residues.

This chain connects TRBV27 to TRBJ2-3; 13 bases map to TRBD2. Germline CDR1 reads MNHEY; CDR2 reads SMNVEV (reference sequence). The ends lost 5 bases at V and 6 bases at J; junction bases unmatched: 11. The CDR3 has 17 residues. The chain's CDR3 is CASSPPGLAGPSDTQYF. The DNA of the CDR3 is TGTGCCAGCAGTCCCCCGGGACTAGCGGGACCCTCCGATACGCAGTATTTT.

This clone came up a few times. Other DNA sequences in this specimen translate into the identical CDR3. V is TRBV12-3 or TRBV12-4 and J is TRBJ2-7, with D perhaps TRBD2 (5 bases). The V and J ends lost 6 bases and 7 bases respectively, with 10 bases between them. The CDR3 covers 11 residues. CDR3 nucleotide sequence: TGTGCCAGCAGCCCCCGGGATGAGCAGTACTTC. Protein: CASSPRDEQYF.